What follows are 32 T cell receptor beta chains derived from one specimen sequenced in a study of blood T cells in healthy people across ages. Then a second PCR, running about 6 to 12 cycles, was carried out with a sample-barcoded 5' primer and a J-beta primer mix. TCRdb used MiXCR to reprocess the 5' RACE reads, holding one entry per CDR3 protein. The data contain almost 800,000 distinct CDR3 sequences, 58% of them singletons. Specimen: blood. The origin of the receptors is a man aged 25-45 years in good health.

The chain carries TRBV11-2 and TRBJ2-2; possibly TRBD2 for D (5 bases). Trimming shortened V by 2 bases and J by 7 bases, and 14 bases separated the two germline ends. The CDR3 length is 15 residues. CDR1 and CDR2 (germline): SGHAT, FQNNGV. The CDR3 DNA is TGTGCCAGCAGCTTATTCGCGACACGGGACGGGGAGCTGTTTTTT. This codes for CASSLFATRDGELFF.

This chain uses TRBV5-1 with TRBJ2-7; 9 positions match TRBD2. CDR1 and CDR2 (germline): SGHRS, YFSETQ. V was clipped by 3 bases and J by 3 bases; unmatched bases: 4. The CDR3 runs 14 residues. CDR3 amino acids: CASSSSGGFYEQYF. The CDR3 coding sequence is TGCGCCAGCAGCTCAAGCGGGGGGTTCTACGAGCAGTACTTC.

In its sample, this clonotype was seen many times. The CDR3 DNA reads TGCAGTGTACTCCCCTTAGGAGGTTTCACAGATACGCAGTATTTT. It specifies CSVLPLGGFTDTQYF. The chain carries TRBV20-1 and TRBJ2-3; possibly TRBD2 for D (5 bases). The CDR3 has 15 residues. The germline V gene has CDR1 DFQATT and CDR2 SNEGSKA (reference sequence). V lost 7 bases to trimming and J lost 2 bases, with 19 bases between them.

This clonotype has more than one count but fewer than ten. The genes are TRBV29-1 and TRBJ1-2; D not certain. The CDR3 loop spans 13 amino acids. The ends were cut back, 1 base at V and 1 base at J, with 7 bases in the middle. Germline V gene data show CDR1 as SQVTM and CDR2 as ANQGSEA. CDR3 loop: CSVEVVSNYGYTF. CDR3 DNA: TGCAGCGTTGAAGTGGTTAGTAACTATGGCTACACCTTC.

Only one count was recorded for this clonotype. The chain has TRBV6-6 and TRBJ1-5, with a tentative D call TRBD1 (6 bases). V was clipped by 6 bases and J by 0 bases, with 9 bases between them. Germline values: CDR1 MNHNY, CDR2 SVGAGI (reference sequence). The CDR3 sequence is 14 residues long. The CDR3 DNA follows: TGTGCCAGCAGGGACAGCGATAGCAATCAGCCCCAGCATTTT. It codes for CASRDSDSNQPQHF.

This clonotype was counted between two and nine times. The chain carries TRBV29-1 and TRBJ2-3; weak D call: TRBD1 (6 bases). The CDR3 runs to 14 residues. In germline, CDR1 is SQVTM, CDR2 ANQGSEA. The V gene lost 6 bases and the J gene lost 6 bases, with 19 bases spanning the gap. The CDR3 is CSVPRQGRLDTQYF. CDR3 bases: TGCAGCGTCCCCCGGCAGGGGCGGTTGGATACGCAGTATTTT.

This clonotype was observed a handful of times. CDR3 amino acids: CASSLILAGLVEETQYF. The CDR3 DNA sequence: TGTGCCAGCAGCTTAATCCTAGCGGGCCTGGTAGAAGAGACCCAGTACTTC. The chain employs TRBV7-9 and TRBJ2-5; the match to TRBD2 covers 8 bases. Germline lookup yields CDR1 SEHNR and CDR2 FQNEAQ (reference sequence). The CDR3 is 17 amino acids. With V trimmed by 2 bases and J by 3 bases, 11 bases remained unmatched.

This rearrangement joins TRBV20-1 to TRBJ2-5, with 9 bases fitting TRBD2. CDR3 size: 17 residues. Losses at the gene ends were 0 bases for V and 11 bases for J; bases not matched to a gene: 19. The V gene's germline CDR1 is DFQATT and CDR2 SNEGSKA (reference sequence). The CDR3 reads CSARDNSGSARYNEQYF. The CDR3 region has the DNA TGCAGTGCTAGAGACAATAGCGGGAGCGCCCGTTACAATGAGCAGTACTTC.

This clonotype was detected a few times. The chain employs TRBV20-1 and TRBJ2-5, with D perhaps TRBD2 (5 bases). This CDR3 has 15 residues. Trimming took off 4 bases at V and 1 base at J, with 16 bases between the two ends. CDR1 and CDR2 (germline): DFQATT, SNEGSKA (reference sequence). CDR3 sequence: CSAISYGGGQETQYF. The CDR3 DNA sequence: TGCAGTGCTATTTCCTACGGAGGAGGCCAAGAGACCCAGTACTTC.

The V and J genes are TRBV9 and TRBJ2-3; 11 bases line up with TRBD2. Germline V gives CDR1 SGDLS, CDR2 YYNGEE. The CDR3 has 17 amino acids. V gave up 6 bases and J gave up 6 bases; unmatched junction bases: 15. The CDR3 DNA reads as TGTGCCAGCACCTCCCAGCTAACTAGCGGGAGTTGGGATACGCAGTATTTT. Protein product: CASTSQLTSGSWDTQYF.

V usage is TRBV6-1 and J usage is TRBJ1-5, with D tentatively TRBD1 (5 bases). Trimming pared 6 bases from V and 0 bases from J, leaving 9 bases between. This CDR3 has 14 residues. Looked up from germline, CDR1 is MNHNS and CDR2 is SASEGT. CDR3 nucleotides: TGTGCCAGCAGGTACGACAGTAGCAATCAGCCCCAGCATTTT. This codes for CASRYDSSNQPQHF.

The DNA for the CDR3 is TGTGCCAGCATACAACTCCGGCTAGCGGCGAATGAGCAGTTCTTC. Its translation: CASIQLRLAANEQFF. This chain uses TRBV21-1 with TRBJ2-1; TRBD2, as called in the table, went unchecked against the DNA. TRBV21-1 corresponds to a pseudogene. There are 15 residues in the CDR3.

This rearrangement joins TRBV4-3 to TRBJ1-4; 9 bases are shared with TRBD1. The CDR3 has 16 amino acids. Germline V lookup: CDR1 LGHNA, CDR2 YSLEER. The V gene end was trimmed by 4 bases and the J gene end by 5 bases; junction bases not matched to a gene: 8. The CDR3, as DNA: TGCGCCAGCAGCCGGACAGGGGTTAGTGGAAATGAAAAACTGTTTTTT. Translation gives CASSRTGVSGNEKLFF.

The chain uses TRBV7-2 and TRBJ1-2, with D unclear. V lost 7 bases to trimming and J lost 2 bases, with 14 bases between them. The CDR3 runs to 14 residues. From germline, CDR1 is SGHTA and CDR2 FQGNSA. Here the CDR3 reads CASTPPTANYGYTF. The CDR3, as DNA: TGTGCCAGCACCCCTCCGACGGCAAACTATGGCTACACCTTC.

The J gene is TRBJ2-5, the V gene TRBV7-2; possibly TRBD1 for D (5 bases). CDR1 SGHTA and CDR2 FQGNSA come from the germline V gene. V was clipped by 3 bases and J by 0 bases, with 8 bases between them. The length of the CDR3 is 14 residues. Here the CDR3 reads CASSFDSYQETQYF. The CDR3 DNA sequence: TGTGCCAGCAGCTTCGACAGTTACCAAGAGACCCAGTACTTC. The full variable domain, with the rest looked up from reference TRBV7-2 and TRBJ2-5, is GAGVSQSPSNKVTEKGKDVELRCDPISGHTALYWYRQSLGQGLEFLIYFQGNSAPDKSGLPSDRFSAERTGGSVSTLTIQRTQQEDSAVYLCASSFDSYQETQYFGPGTRLLVL.

The chain combines TRBV7-3 with TRBJ2-7, with 7 bases that match TRBD1. There are 14 residues in the CDR3. V shed 8 bases and J 2 bases; nucleotides not matched to a gene: 9. Per the germline V gene, CDR1 is SGHTA and CDR2 is FQGTGA. For the CDR3, the DNA is TGTGCCAGCGCCAGGGACAGCGAGACCTACGAGCAGTACTTC. It codes for CASARDSETYEQYF.

The V and J genes are TRBV27 and TRBJ2-7, with D unresolved. The better agreement between TRBJ2-5 and the DNA end casts doubt on the J call. This CDR3 spans 13 amino acids. Looked up from germline, CDR1 is MNHEY and CDR2 is SMNVEV (reference sequence). The CDR3 reads CASSYRALETQYF. DNA for the CDR3: TGTGCCAGCAGCTATCGGGCCCTAGAGACCCAGTACTTC.

There are a few counts of this clonotype. This chain links TRBV29-1 with TRBJ2-1, with D hard to call. The CDR3 contains 14 residues. Germline CDR1 and CDR2: SQVTM and ANQGSEA. Trimming shortened V by 4 bases and J by 3 bases, and 13 bases separated the two germline ends. DNA of the CDR3: TGCAGCGTTGTTGTTGGGGTTGACTACAATGAGCAGTTCTTC. It encodes CSVVVGVDYNEQFF.

The sample holds one count of this clonotype. The junction and the germline gene differ at one end; a read error may be behind it. The rearrangement joins TRBV27 to TRBJ2-1; 12 bases line up with TRBD2. Germline V CDR1 and CDR2: MNHEY, SMNVEV (reference sequence). This CDR3 contains 15 residues. CDR3 in amino acids: CASSSECGLAGEQFF. For the CDR3, the DNA is TGTGCTAGCAGTTCGGAATGTGGACTAGCGGGAGAGCAGTTCTTC.

This clonotype came up a few times. The V gene is TRBV20-1, the J gene TRBJ2-5; D is unresolved. Per the germline V gene, CDR1 is DFQATT and CDR2 is SNEGSKA (reference sequence). V was pared by 6 bases and J by 7 bases, with 9 bases between. The CDR3 totals 10 residues. The CDR3 spells CSAAARTQYF. The DNA of the CDR3 is TGCAGTGCCGCCGCTCGGACCCAGTACTTC.

The genes are TRBV5-1 and TRBJ2-1, with a possible D match to TRBD2 (6 bases). V was cut by 1 base and J by 6 bases, with 14 bases left in between. This CDR3 spans 15 amino acids. Germline loops: CDR1 SGHRS, CDR2 YFSETQ. In DNA, the CDR3 is TGCGCCAGCAGCTTGTTTCGGGGTAGCGGCAATGAGCAGTTCTTC. It encodes CASSLFRGSGNEQFF.

The chain employs TRBV29-1 and TRBJ2-1; 7 bases line up with TRBD2. In germline, CDR1 is SQVTM, CDR2 ANQGSEA. This CDR3 region has 14 residues. Trimming removed 3 bases from V and 10 bases from J; junction bases left unmatched: 12. The CDR3 DNA reads as TGCAGCGTTGACGCCCAGGCACTAGCGAGAGAGCAGTTCTTC. Encoded protein: CSVDAQALAREQFF.

This CDR3 reads CAIRGGPADTQYF. CDR3 nucleotide sequence: TGTGCCATCCGGGGGGGCCCAGCAGATACGCAGTATTTT. The chain has TRBV6-6 and TRBJ2-3; 8 nucleotides match TRBD2. The germline V gene encodes CDR1 MNHNY and CDR2 SVGAGI (reference sequence). The CDR3 contains 13 residues. V lost 10 bases, J lost 4 bases, and 7 bases stayed unmatched.

This chain links TRBV25-1 with TRBJ2-7, with 11 bases identical to TRBD1. The CDR3 is made up of 15 amino acids. Germline V gene lookup returns CDR1 MGHDK and CDR2 SYGVNS. With V trimmed by 5 bases and J by 3 bases, 6 bases remained unmatched. This CDR3 reads CASSKAGTGGYEQYF. The CDR3 DNA reads TGTGCCAGCAGTAAAGCCGGGACAGGGGGCTACGAGCAGTACTTC.

This clonotype was seen a few times. The chain is built from TRBV20-1 and TRBJ2-7; perhaps TRBD2 as D (6 bases). The CDR3 is 15 amino acids. Per germline, CDR1 DFQATT and CDR2 SNEGSKA (reference sequence). V gave up 3 bases and J gave up 0 bases, with 15 bases separating them. The CDR3 sequence: CSARDWDLLSYEQYF. The CDR3 nucleotides read TGCAGTGCTAGGGACTGGGACTTACTCTCCTACGAGCAGTACTTC.

The J gene is TRBJ2-3, the V gene TRBV20-1, with D uncertain. The CDR3 runs to 14 residues. The germline V and J ends were trimmed by 6 bases and 7 bases, with 20 bases remaining between them. Germline CDR1 is DFQATT and CDR2 is SNEGSKA (reference sequence). CDR3 loop: CSATPDFLPNTQYF. CDR3 bases: TGCAGTGCAACCCCCGACTTTCTCCCCAATACGCAGTATTTT.

About this clonotype itself: Relative to the germline gene, one junction end is altered; a read error may explain this. The chain is built from TRBV18 and TRBJ2-1; possibly TRBD2 for D (5 bases). This CDR3 contains 11 residues. The germline CDR1 and CDR2 sequences are KGHSH and LQKENI. This CDR3 reads CASPPADEQFF. The CDR3 DNA sequence: TGTGCCAGCCCACCAGCGGATGAGCAGTTCTTC.

This clonotype was counted a few times. The gene calls are TRBV29-1 and TRBJ2-1, with 9 positions matching TRBD2. Germline lookup yields CDR1 SQVTM and CDR2 ANQGSEA. The length of the CDR3 is 14 residues. With V trimmed by 6 bases and J by 4 bases, 7 bases remained unmatched. The CDR3 nucleotides read TGCAGCGTGTTAGCGGGAGAGAAATACAATGAGCAGTTCTTC. Its protein is CSVLAGEKYNEQFF.

The chain employs TRBV7-9 and TRBJ2-7; 9 nucleotides line up with TRBD1. CDR3 length equals 15 residues. Germline values: CDR1 SEHNR, CDR2 FQNEAQ (reference sequence). V lost 1 base to trimming and J lost 6 bases; unmatched junction nucleotides: 7. The CDR3 sequence: CASSLVPGQGVEQYF. The CDR3, as DNA: TGTGCCAGCAGCTTAGTTCCGGGACAGGGAGTCGAGCAGTACTTC.

This clonotype was recorded only once. This chain links TRBV27 with TRBJ1-1; D uncertain. The CDR3 contains 13 residues. Trimming cost V 8 bases and J 4 bases, with 14 bases left between them. Germline V gene sequence: CDR1 MNHEY, CDR2 SMNVEV (reference sequence). The CDR3: CASGPQTLTEAFF. The CDR3 nucleotides are TGTGCCAGCGGTCCACAGACCCTCACTGAAGCTTTCTTT.

About this clonotype: Its ends do not fully match the called genes, so a read error is possible. This chain uses TRBV7-9 with TRBJ2-3, with D perhaps TRBD1 (6 bases). Germline-derived CDR1 and CDR2 are SEHNR and FQNEAQ (reference sequence). The CDR3 totals 15 residues. The DNA for the CDR3 is TGTACCAGCAGTTCCTCCGGGACAATCACAGATACGCAGTATTTT. Encoded protein: CTSSSSGTITDTQYF.

This clonotype has more than one count but fewer than ten. The V call is TRBV20-1, the J call TRBJ2-1; TRBD2 might be the D (6 bases). The CDR3 has 11 amino acids. In germline, CDR1 is DFQATT, CDR2 SNEGSKA (reference sequence). V lost 3 bases and J 6 bases, leaving 6 bases between the germline ends. The CDR3 is CSASGSNEQFF. The CDR3 DNA is TGCAGTGCTAGCGGGAGCAATGAGCAGTTCTTC.